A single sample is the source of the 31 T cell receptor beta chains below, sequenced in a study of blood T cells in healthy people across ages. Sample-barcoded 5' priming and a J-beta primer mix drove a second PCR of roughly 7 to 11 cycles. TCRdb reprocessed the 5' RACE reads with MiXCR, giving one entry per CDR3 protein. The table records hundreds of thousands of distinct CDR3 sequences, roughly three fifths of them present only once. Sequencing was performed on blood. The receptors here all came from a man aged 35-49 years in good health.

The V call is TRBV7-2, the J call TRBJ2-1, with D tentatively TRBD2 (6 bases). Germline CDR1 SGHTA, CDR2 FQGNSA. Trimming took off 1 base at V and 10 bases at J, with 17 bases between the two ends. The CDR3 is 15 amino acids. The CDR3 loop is CASSLGAEGVGEQFF. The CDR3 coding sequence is TGTGCCAGCAGCTTAGGAGCGGAGGGAGTGGGCGAGCAGTTCTTC.

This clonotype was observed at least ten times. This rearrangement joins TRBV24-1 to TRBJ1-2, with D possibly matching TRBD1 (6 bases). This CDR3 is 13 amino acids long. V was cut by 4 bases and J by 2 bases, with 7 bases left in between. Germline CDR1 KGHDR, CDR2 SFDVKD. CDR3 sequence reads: CATSEQGNYGYTF. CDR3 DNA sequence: TGTGCCACCAGTGAACAGGGAAACTATGGCTACACCTTC.

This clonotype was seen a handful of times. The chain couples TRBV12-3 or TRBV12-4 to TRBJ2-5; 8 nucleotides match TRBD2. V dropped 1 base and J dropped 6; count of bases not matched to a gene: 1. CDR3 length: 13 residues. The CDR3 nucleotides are TGTGCCAGCAGTTTAGGCGGGGGGAAGACCCAGTACTTC. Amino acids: CASSLGGGKTQYF.

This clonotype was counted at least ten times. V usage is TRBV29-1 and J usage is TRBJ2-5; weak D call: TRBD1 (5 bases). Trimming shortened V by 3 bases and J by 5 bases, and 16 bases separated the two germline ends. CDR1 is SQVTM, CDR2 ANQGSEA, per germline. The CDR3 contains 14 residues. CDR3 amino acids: CSVDPGFSMETQYF. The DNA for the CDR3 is TGCAGCGTTGACCCAGGGTTTAGTATGGAGACCCAGTACTTC. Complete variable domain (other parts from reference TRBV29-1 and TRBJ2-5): SAVISQKPSRDICQRGTSLTIQCQVDSQVTMMFWYRQQPGQSLTLIATANQGSEATYESGFVIDKFPISRPNLTFSTLTVSNMSPEDSSIYLCSVDPGFSMETQYFGPGTRLLVL.

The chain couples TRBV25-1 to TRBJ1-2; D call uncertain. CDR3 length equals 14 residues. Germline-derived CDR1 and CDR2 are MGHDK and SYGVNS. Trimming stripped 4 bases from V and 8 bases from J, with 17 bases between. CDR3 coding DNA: TGTGCCAGCAGTGTTGTGGCTTCAAGCGGAGGCTACACCTTC. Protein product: CASSVVASSGGYTF.

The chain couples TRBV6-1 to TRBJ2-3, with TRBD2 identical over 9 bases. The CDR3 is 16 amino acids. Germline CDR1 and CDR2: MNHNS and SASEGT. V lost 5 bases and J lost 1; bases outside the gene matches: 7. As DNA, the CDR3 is TGTGCCAGCAGTCAGGGACTAGCAAGGGGCACAGATACGCAGTATTTT. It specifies CASSQGLARGTDTQYF.

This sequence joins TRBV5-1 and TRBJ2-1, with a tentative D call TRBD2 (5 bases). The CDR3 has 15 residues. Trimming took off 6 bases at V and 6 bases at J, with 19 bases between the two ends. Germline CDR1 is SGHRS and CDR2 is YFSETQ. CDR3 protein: CASIGEGLTSNEQFF. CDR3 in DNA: TGCGCCAGCATAGGCGAAGGACTCACCTCCAATGAGCAGTTCTTC.

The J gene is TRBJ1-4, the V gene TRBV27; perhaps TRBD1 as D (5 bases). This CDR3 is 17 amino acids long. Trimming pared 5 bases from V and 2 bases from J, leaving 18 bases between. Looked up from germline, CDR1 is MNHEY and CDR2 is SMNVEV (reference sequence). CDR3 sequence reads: CASSPEGPIGTNEKLFF. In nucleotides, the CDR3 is TGTGCCAGCAGTCCTGAGGGGCCCATCGGGACTAATGAAAAACTGTTTTTT.

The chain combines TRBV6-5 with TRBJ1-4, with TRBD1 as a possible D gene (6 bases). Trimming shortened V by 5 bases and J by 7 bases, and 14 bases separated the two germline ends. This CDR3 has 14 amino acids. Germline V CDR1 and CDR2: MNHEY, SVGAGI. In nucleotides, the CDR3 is TGTGCCAGCAGTAACCCGGACAGCCCTGAAAAACTGTTTTTT. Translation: CASSNPDSPEKLFF.

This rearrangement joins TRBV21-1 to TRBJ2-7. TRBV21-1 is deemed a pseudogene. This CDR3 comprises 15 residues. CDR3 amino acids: CASSKEADRSYEQYF. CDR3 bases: TGTGCCAGCAGCAAAGAAGCAGATCGCTCCTACGAGCAGTACTTC.

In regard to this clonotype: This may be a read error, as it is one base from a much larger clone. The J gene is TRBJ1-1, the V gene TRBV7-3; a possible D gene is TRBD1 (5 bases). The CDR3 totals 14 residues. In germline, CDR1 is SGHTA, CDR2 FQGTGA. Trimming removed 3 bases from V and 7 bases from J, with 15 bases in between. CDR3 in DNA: TGTGCCAGCAGCTTTCTCGAAGGGGTCAATGAAGCTTTCTTT. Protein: CASSFLEGVNEAFF.

As DNA, the CDR3 is TGTGCCAGCAGCTTAGGAGGAACATCTAGCACAGATACGCAGTATTTT. The encoded protein is CASSLGGTSSTDTQYF. This chain connects TRBV7-6 to TRBJ2-3; D is undetermined. Germline V CDR1 and CDR2: SGHVS, FNYEAQ. The CDR3 contains 16 residues. V was pared by 1 base and J by 0 bases, with 11 bases between.

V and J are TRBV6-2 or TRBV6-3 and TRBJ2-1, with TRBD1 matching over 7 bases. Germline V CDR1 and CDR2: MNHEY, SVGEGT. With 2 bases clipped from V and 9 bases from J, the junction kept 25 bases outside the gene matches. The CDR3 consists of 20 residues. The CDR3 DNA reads TGTGCCAGCAGTTACCTAGATGTCTCCGACAGGGCCAATTTTATTAGTGAGCAGTTCTTC. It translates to CASSYLDVSDRANFISEQFF.

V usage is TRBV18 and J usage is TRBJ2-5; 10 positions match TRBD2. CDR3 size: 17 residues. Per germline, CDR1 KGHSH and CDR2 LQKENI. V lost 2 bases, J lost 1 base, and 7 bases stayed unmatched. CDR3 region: CASSPNLRTSGQETQYF. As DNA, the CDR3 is TGTGCCAGCTCACCAAACCTCCGGACTAGCGGCCAAGAGACCCAGTACTTC.

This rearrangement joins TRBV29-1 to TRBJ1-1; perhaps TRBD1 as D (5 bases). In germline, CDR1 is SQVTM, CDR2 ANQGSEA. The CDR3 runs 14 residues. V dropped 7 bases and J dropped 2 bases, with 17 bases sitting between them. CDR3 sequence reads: CSGTEGASNTEAFF. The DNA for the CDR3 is TGCAGCGGGACGGAAGGGGCGAGTAACACTGAAGCTTTCTTT.

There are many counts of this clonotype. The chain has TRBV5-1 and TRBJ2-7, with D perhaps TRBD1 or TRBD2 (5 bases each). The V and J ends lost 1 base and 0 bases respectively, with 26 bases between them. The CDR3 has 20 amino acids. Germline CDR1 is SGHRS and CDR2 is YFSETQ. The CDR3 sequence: CASSLLSGIRTLQNSYEQYF. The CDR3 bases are TGCGCCAGCAGCTTGCTATCGGGAATCAGGACACTCCAAAACTCCTACGAGCAGTACTTC.

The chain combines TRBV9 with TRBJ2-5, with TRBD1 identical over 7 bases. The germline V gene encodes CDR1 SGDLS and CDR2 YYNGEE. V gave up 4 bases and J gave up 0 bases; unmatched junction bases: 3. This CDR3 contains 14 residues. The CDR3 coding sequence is TGTGCCAGCAGCAAGGGACAGTACCAAGAGACCCAGTACTTC. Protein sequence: CASSKGQYQETQYF.

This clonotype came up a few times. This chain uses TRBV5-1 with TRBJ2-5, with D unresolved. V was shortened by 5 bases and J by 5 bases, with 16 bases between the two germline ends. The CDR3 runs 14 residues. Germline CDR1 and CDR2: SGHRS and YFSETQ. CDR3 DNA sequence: TGCGCCAGCAGAGTCCCACCCCCGTCCGAGACCCAGTACTTC. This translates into CASRVPPPSETQYF.

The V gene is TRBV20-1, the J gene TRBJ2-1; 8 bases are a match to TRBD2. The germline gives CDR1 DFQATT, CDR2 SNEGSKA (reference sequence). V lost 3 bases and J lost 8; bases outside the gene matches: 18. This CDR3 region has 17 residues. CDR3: CSASPGTSSGRGHEQFF. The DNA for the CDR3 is TGCAGTGCTAGCCCCGGGACTAGTAGTGGTAGGGGCCATGAGCAGTTCTTC.

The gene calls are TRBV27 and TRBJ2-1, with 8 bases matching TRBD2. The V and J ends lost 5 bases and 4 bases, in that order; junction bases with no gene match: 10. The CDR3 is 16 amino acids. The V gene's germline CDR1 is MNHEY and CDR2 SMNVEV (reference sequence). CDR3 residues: CASSKGTSGGYNEQFF. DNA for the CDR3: TGTGCCAGCAGTAAAGGGACTAGTGGGGGATACAATGAGCAGTTCTTC.

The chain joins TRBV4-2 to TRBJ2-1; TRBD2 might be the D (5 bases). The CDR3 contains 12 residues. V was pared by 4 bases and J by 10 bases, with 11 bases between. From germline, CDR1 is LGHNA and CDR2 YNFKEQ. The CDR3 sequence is CASSREPGEQFF. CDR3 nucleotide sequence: TGTGCCAGCAGCCGGGAACCGGGGGAGCAGTTCTTC.

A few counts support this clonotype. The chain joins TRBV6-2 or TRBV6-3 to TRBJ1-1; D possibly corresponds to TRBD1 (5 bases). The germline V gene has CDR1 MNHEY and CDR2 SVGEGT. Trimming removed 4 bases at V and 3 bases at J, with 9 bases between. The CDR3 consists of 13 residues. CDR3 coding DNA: TGTGCCAGCAGTTGGAGAGGGGACACTGAAGCTTTCTTT. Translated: CASSWRGDTEAFF.

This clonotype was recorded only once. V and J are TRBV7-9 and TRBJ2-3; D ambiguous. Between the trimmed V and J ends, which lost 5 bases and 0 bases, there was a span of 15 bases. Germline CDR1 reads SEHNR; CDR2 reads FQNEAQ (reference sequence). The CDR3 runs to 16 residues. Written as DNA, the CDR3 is TGTGCCAGCAGCCCCCGATCAACCGCTAGCACAGATACGCAGTATTTT. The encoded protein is CASSPRSTASTDTQYF.

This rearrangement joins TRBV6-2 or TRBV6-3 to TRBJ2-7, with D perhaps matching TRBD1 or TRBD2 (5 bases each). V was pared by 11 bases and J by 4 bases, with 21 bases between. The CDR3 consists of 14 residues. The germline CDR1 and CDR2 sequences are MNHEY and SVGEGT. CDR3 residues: CAGRGVTPFYEQYF. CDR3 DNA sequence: TGTGCCGGAAGGGGAGTAACCCCGTTTTACGAGCAGTACTTC.

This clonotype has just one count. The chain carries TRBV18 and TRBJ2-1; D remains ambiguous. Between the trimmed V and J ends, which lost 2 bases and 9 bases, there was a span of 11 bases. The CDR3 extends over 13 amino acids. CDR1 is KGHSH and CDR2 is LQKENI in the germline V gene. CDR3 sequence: CASSPNLVSEQFF. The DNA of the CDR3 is TGTGCCAGCTCACCAAACCTGGTCAGTGAGCAGTTCTTC.

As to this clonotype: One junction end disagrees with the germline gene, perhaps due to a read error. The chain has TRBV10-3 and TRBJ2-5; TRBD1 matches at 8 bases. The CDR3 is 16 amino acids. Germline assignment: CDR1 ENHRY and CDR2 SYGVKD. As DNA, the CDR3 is TGCGCCATCTCAGCGAGGGGGACAGGCAACCAAGAGACCCAGTACTTC. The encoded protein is CAISARGTGNQETQYF.

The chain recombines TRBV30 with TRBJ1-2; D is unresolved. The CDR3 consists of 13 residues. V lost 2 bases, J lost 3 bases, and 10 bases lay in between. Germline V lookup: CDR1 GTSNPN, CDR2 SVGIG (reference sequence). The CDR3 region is CAWSRGSHYGYTF. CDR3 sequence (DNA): TGTGCCTGGAGTCGTGGGTCGCACTATGGCTACACCTTC.

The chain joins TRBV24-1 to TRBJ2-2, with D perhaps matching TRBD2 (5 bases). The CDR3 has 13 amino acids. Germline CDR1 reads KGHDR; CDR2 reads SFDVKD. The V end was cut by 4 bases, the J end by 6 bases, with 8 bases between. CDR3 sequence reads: CATSETGSGELFF. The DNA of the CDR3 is TGTGCCACCAGTGAAACGGGGTCCGGGGAGCTGTTTTTT.

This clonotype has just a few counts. The CDR3 region is CASSPPRWGASYEQYF. CDR3 bases: TGTGCCAGCAGCCCCCCACGCTGGGGCGCGTCCTACGAGCAGTACTTC. V usage is TRBV11-2 and J usage is TRBJ2-4; a weak D match, TRBD1 (5 bases). TRBJ2-7 matches the DNA end more closely, so the J call is doubtful. Germline loops: CDR1 SGHAT, CDR2 FQNNGV. The CDR3 length is 16 residues.

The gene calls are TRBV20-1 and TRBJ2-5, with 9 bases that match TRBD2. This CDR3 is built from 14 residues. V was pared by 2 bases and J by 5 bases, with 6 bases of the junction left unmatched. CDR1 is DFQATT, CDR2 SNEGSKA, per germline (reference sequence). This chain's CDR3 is CSARSTSGRETQYF. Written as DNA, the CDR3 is TGCAGTGCTAGATCAACTAGCGGGCGGGAGACCCAGTACTTC.

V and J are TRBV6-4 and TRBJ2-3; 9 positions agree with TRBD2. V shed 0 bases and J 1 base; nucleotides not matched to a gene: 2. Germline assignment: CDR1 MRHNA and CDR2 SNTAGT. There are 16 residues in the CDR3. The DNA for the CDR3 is TGTGCCAGCAGTGACTCTGGCGGGGGGGGCACAGATACGCAGTATTTT. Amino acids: CASSDSGGGGTDTQYF.